A selection of T cell receptor beta chains follows, all from one sample in a study of OX40 agonist ivuxolimab in advanced cancers. This table comes from immunoSEQ multiplex PCR, and its TCRdb copy is limited to in-frame clones, with some not included. The data hold about 68,000 clones, with about nine tenths observed a single time. The source material was CD4+ or CD8+ T cells sorted from blood, sampled in a trial of the OX40 agonist ivuxolimab. The receptors derive from an adult with an advanced solid tumor such as melanoma, head and neck, liver or kidney cancer. Both conserved end residues are part of each CDR3. A D gene is named only where the DNA matches it firmly. For some rows the clone size is stated as once, few or many, or as a class when expanded; others skip it.

v_gene: TRBV2
d_gene: NA
j_gene: TRBJ1-6
abundance: NA
CDR3nt: TGTGCCAGCAGCCCCCCAGAGGTTCTCCCTTCACCCCTCCACTTT
CDR3aa: CASSPPEVLPSPLHF

v_gene: TRBV6-5
d_gene: TRBD2
j_gene: TRBJ2-1
abundance: NA
CDR3nt: TGTGCCAGCAGTTACTTCGCGCTAGCGGGAACGAATGAGCAGTTCTTC
CDR3aa: CASSYFALAGTNEQFF

v_gene: TRBV9
d_gene: NA
j_gene: TRBJ1-4
abundance: NA
CDR3nt: TGTGCCAGCAGCACCGAAGGGGGGACTAATGAAAAACTGTTTTTT
CDR3aa: CASSTEGGTNEKLFF

v_gene: TRBV5-4
d_gene: NA
j_gene: TRBJ2-6
abundance: few
CDR3nt: TGTGCCAGCAGCTTACCCGGGGCTGGGGCCAACGTCCTGACTTTC
CDR3aa: CASSLPGAGANVLTF

v_gene: TRBV6-5
d_gene: TRBD1
j_gene: TRBJ2-7
abundance: NA
CDR3nt: TGTGCCACGATTCCGGGACAGGGTATATTCGAGCAGTACTTC
CDR3aa: CATIPGQGIFEQYF

v_gene: TRBV6-5
d_gene: NA
j_gene: TRBJ1-6
abundance: NA
CDR3nt: TGTGCCAGCAGTTACTTGGACAAGGAAGCCCTCCACTTT
CDR3aa: CASSYLDKEALHF

v_gene: TRBV2
d_gene: NA
j_gene: TRBJ1-6
abundance: few
CDR3nt: TGTGCCAGCAGTGACAGGGGTGCTAATTCACCCCTCCACTTT
CDR3aa: CASSDRGANSPLHF

v_gene: TRBV7-2
d_gene: NA
j_gene: TRBJ1-3
abundance: NA
CDR3nt: TGTGCCAGCAGCTTAACTTTGAGGACGATCTCTGGAAACACCATATATTTT
CDR3aa: CASSLTLRTISGNTIYF

v_gene: TRBV28
d_gene: TRBD2
j_gene: TRBJ2-4
abundance: NA
CDR3nt: TGTGCCAGCAGTGTCCCGGGACTAGCGGGAGACATTCAGTACTTC
CDR3aa: CASSVPGLAGDIQYF

v_gene: TRBV5-4
d_gene: NA
j_gene: TRBJ2-1
abundance: few
CDR3nt: TGTGCCAGCAGCTCGGAGGGGGCCGTGAGCTACAATGAGCAGTTCTTC
CDR3aa: CASSSEGAVSYNEQFF

v_gene: TRBV9
d_gene: NA
j_gene: TRBJ2-7
abundance: NA
CDR3nt: TGTGCCAGCAGCGTTGGGACCGGGGAAACCTACGAGCAGTACTTC
CDR3aa: CASSVGTGETYEQYF

v_gene: TRBV5-1
d_gene: NA
j_gene: TRBJ2-2
abundance: NA
CDR3nt: TGCGCCAGCAGTCTCGACAGTAACACCGGGGAGCTGTTTTTT
CDR3aa: CASSLDSNTGELFF

v_gene: TRBV25-1
d_gene: TRBD1
j_gene: TRBJ2-7
abundance: once
CDR3nt: TGTGCCAGCAGTGAATTCGGGACAGGGGGCTTGGACGAGCAGTACTTC
CDR3aa: CASSEFGTGGLDEQYF

v_gene: TRBV28
d_gene: NA
j_gene: TRBJ1-5
abundance: NA
CDR3nt: TGTGCCAGCAGGCTCTTTCTAACAGGGCCCAATCAGCCCCAGCATTTT
CDR3aa: CASRLFLTGPNQPQHF

v_gene: TRBV7-3
d_gene: TRBD1
j_gene: TRBJ2-1
abundance: NA
CDR3nt: TGTGCCAGCAGCTTGACAGGGGTGTCCTACAATGAGCAGTTCTTC
CDR3aa: CASSLTGVSYNEQFF